This T cell receptor (beta chain) was identified in a study of CD8 T cells in ankylosing spondylitis. Study conclusions and caveats: Disease-linked clones bore a CD8+ phenotype and were relatively rare in peripheral blood. Certain motif variants had earlier been reported in reactive arthritis synovial fluid and blood.

Using quantitative 5'-RACE with molecular barcodes, the authors made TCR beta libraries. One entry per CDR3 protein results from TCRdb running MiXCR on the 5' RACE reads. This sample has about 200,000 distinct CDR3 sequences; 13% occur once, and the top ten carry about 17%. About this clonotype itself: Its antigen is not identified.

There are 17 residues in the CDR3. Trimming at V came to 2 bases and at J to 2 bases, leaving 5 bases not matched to a gene. Germline V gene lookup returns CDR1 ENHRY and CDR2 SYGVKD. V and J are TRBV10-3 and TRBJ2-3; 12 nucleotides agree with TRBD2. The sample consisted of blood, either unsorted or a sorted T cell fraction (not recorded which). This receptor was taken from a male donor with ankylosing spondylitis or in good health (not recorded which). The CDR3 nucleotides read TGTGCCATCAGTGAGGGCCTAGCGGGAGGGGACACAGATACGCAGTATTTT. It codes for CAISEGLAGGDTDTQYF.